Each of the 8 T cell receptor beta chains below was sequenced from the same sample in a study of long-term antiretroviral therapy in people with HIV (dated by TCRdb to 2022 to 2024). The immunoSEQ hsTCRB v3.0 assay was used at survey level resolution to sequence the TRB variable region. TCRdb re-hosts the immuneACCESS table, in-frame sequences only. Its copies lack some clones; in the studies checked, an unresolved V gene accounts for under half of them, and the cause for the rest is not known. This sample lists 15,000 to 20,000 clones; 84% were detected once. The ten largest clones take up roughly 8.3% of the sample. The input for sequencing was unsorted PBMCs, taken 0.1 years after starting antiretroviral therapy. The receptors shown here come from a man between 18 and 35 years old with HIV.

The chain combines TRBV6-5 with TRBJ2-7; D tentatively fits TRBD1 or TRBD2 (5 bases each). This CDR3 is 15 amino acids long. The V and J ends lost 6 bases and 2 bases respectively, with 17 bases between them. In germline, CDR1 is MNHEY, CDR2 SVGAGI. The CDR3 is CASSLGQEGTYEQYF. DNA of the CDR3: TGTGCCAGCAGCTTAGGACAAGAGGGCACCTACGAGCAGTACTTC.

The chain is built from TRBV6-5 and TRBJ2-3; no clear D. The germline gives CDR1 MNHEY, CDR2 SVGAGI. The CDR3 is made up of 12 amino acids. V shed 2 bases and J shed 8 bases, with 8 bases lying between them. The CDR3 reads CASSYHDGTQYF. CDR3 DNA: TGTGCCAGCAGTTACCACGACGGTACGCAGTATTTT.

The rearrangement links TRBV27 to TRBJ2-7; D is possibly TRBD2 (6 bases). Trimming shortened V by 0 bases and J by 7 bases, and 10 bases separated the two germline ends. Germline V gene lookup returns CDR1 MNHEY and CDR2 SMNVEV (reference sequence). The CDR3 consists of 13 residues. For the CDR3, the DNA is TGTGCCAGCAGTTTATCGGGCCGGGGGGAGCAGTACTTC. This translates into CASSLSGRGEQYF.

In this sample, this clone turned up once. V and J are TRBV7-2 and TRBJ2-1, with 9 bases that match TRBD2. From germline, CDR1 is SGHTA and CDR2 FQGNSA. J lost 8 bases, V lost 3 bases, and 8 bases had no gene match. The CDR3 spans 15 residues. CDR3 residues: CASSFPGLANDEQFF. As DNA, the CDR3 is TGTGCCAGCAGCTTTCCCGGACTAGCGAACGATGAGCAGTTCTTC.

The chain combines TRBV5-1 with TRBJ2-7; D gene ambiguous. V was clipped by 0 bases and J by 0 bases, with 4 bases between them. This CDR3 contains 13 residues. Germline V gene sequence: CDR1 SGHRS, CDR2 YFSETQ. The CDR3 nucleotides read TGCGCCAGCAGCTTGGTTCCCTCCTACGAGCAGTACTTC. Translating gives CASSLVPSYEQYF.

The rearrangement links TRBV12-5 to TRBJ1-5; D is possibly TRBD1 (6 bases). Germline values: CDR1 LGHNT, CDR2 FRNRAP. This CDR3 comprises 15 residues. Trimming took 1 base from V and 0 from J, leaving 7 bases between them. Here the CDR3 reads CASGLATGSNQPQHF. The CDR3, as DNA: TGTGCTAGTGGTTTGGCGACAGGTAGCAATCAGCCCCAGCATTTT.

The rearrangement links TRBV7-6 to TRBJ2-7; TRBD2 agrees at 9 bases. Germline V gene data show CDR1 as SGHVS and CDR2 as FNYEAQ. The CDR3 has 14 amino acids. V trimming: 2 bases; J trimming: 5 bases; junction bases outside the gene matches: 4. The CDR3: CASSLLAGRDEQYF. The CDR3 DNA reads TGTGCCAGCAGCTTACTAGCGGGGAGGGACGAGCAGTACTTC.

The chain has TRBV19 and TRBJ2-2, with TRBD1 as a possible D gene (6 bases). Germline V gives CDR1 LNHDA, CDR2 SQIVND (reference sequence). Deletions cut 3 bases from V and 7 bases from J, with 12 bases between. The CDR3 has 14 amino acids. The CDR3 protein is CASSIWGPDGELFF. The CDR3 DNA follows: TGTGCCAGTAGTATTTGGGGGCCGGACGGGGAGCTGTTTTTT.